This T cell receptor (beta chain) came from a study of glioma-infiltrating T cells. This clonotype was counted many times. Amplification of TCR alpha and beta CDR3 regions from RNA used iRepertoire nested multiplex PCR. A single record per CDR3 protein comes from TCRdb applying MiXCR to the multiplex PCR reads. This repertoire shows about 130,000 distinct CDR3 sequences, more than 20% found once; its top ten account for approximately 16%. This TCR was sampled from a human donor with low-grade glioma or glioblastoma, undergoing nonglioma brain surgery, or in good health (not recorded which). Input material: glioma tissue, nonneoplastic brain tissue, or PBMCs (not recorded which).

The CDR3 DNA reads as TGTGCCAGCAGTTTTGGTACACAGGGAAGCGAGCAGTACTTC. Protein product: CASSFGTQGSEQYF. The chain is built from TRBV27 and TRBJ2-7; a weak D match, TRBD1 (6 bases). The CDR3 loop spans 14 amino acids. Trimming pared 3 bases from V and 6 bases from J, leaving 15 bases between. CDR1 and CDR2 from the germline V gene are MNHEY and SMNVEV (reference sequence).